This TCR beta chain comes out of a study of CXCR3-negative and CXCR3-positive naive CD8 T cells. Whole-study results and caveats: Each naive subset displayed comparably high diversity, whereas memory CD8+ cells displayed much lower diversity. Naive cells positive for CXCR3 carried more hydrophobic TRB CDR3s than CXCR3-negative ones.

A word on this clonotype: What it binds is unknown.

The germline V gene encodes CDR1 LNHDA and CDR2 SQIVND (reference sequence). The CDR3 spans 16 residues. The libraries of TRB cDNA were prepared using 5' RACE with UMI labels. TCRdb reprocessed the 5' RACE reads; each CDR3 protein has one entry and no DNA is given. This sample carries approximately 65,000 distinct CDR3 sequences, with 0.55% to 0.8% going to the ten biggest clones. The receptor was isolated from a human donor in good health. Some clones in this sample may be carry-over from other donors' samples. The sample consisted of naive CXCR3+ CD8+ T cells from blood. Specified subset: CD45RO-CCR7+CD27+CD95- naive CD8+ T cells expressing CXCR3 (TNR3+). This chain links TRBV19 with TRBJ2-3. The CDR3 spells CASTMTDVTSTDTQYF.